The 25 T cell receptor beta chains below come from one sample, sequenced in a study of spatial heterogeneity in lung cancer. Study conclusions and caveats: One measure, the expanded intratumoral alpha and beta TCR count, tracked tumor mutation counts.

Noted time point: sample taken at primary tumor resection. These receptors have no identified antigens. TCRdb independently ran MiXCR on the 5' RACE reads; one entry per CDR3 protein. The table records about 9,400 distinct CDR3 sequences, roughly 6% of them present only once. Specimen: lung tumor tissue, collected at surgery. These receptors were collected from a male donor with early-stage non-small cell lung cancer.

This clonotype came up a few times. V is TRBV20-1 and J is TRBJ2-1; unclear D gene. The V and J ends lost 5 bases and 7 bases respectively, with 12 bases between them. Germline V gene data show CDR1 as DFQATT and CDR2 as SNEGSKA (reference sequence). CDR3 length: 12 amino acids. DNA for the CDR3: TGCAGTGCTTCCGGGCCCTTGAATGAGCAGTTCTTC. Its protein product is CSASGPLNEQFF.

This clonotype was seen repeatedly, ten times or more. The chain links TRBV10-3 to TRBJ1-4; D gene uncertain. This CDR3 comprises 14 residues. V was trimmed by 6 bases and J by 2 bases, leaving 10 bases between them. Germline values: CDR1 ENHRY, CDR2 SYGVKD. CDR3 sequence: CAIRRAGTNEKLFF. The CDR3, as DNA: TGTGCCATCAGGAGGGCGGGCACTAATGAAAAACTGTTTTTT.

This clonotype was seen at least ten times. CDR3 protein: CASSYHPGQGGETQYF. CDR3 in DNA: TGTGCCAGCAGTTACCACCCCGGACAGGGCGGAGAGACCCAGTACTTC. The chain joins TRBV6-2 or TRBV6-3 to TRBJ2-5, with 8 bases that match TRBD1. This CDR3 spans 16 amino acids. V shed 2 bases and J 4 bases; nucleotides not matched to a gene: 9. Looked up from germline, CDR1 is MNHEY and CDR2 is SVGEGT.

The rearrangement uses TRBV9 and TRBJ2-7; 8 bases fit TRBD1. V was clipped by 4 bases and J by 5 bases; unmatched bases: 11. Per the germline V gene, CDR1 is SGDLS and CDR2 is YYNGEE. CDR3 length: 15 residues. The CDR3 loop reads CASSPSGQGYHEQYF. The DNA for the CDR3 is TGTGCCAGCAGCCCCTCAGGACAGGGTTACCACGAGCAGTACTTC.

This clonotype was detected many times. V is TRBV7-9 and J is TRBJ1-5; D remains ambiguous. CDR1 is SEHNR and CDR2 is FQNEAQ in the germline V gene (reference sequence). Trimming stripped 1 base from V and 0 bases from J, with 10 bases between. The CDR3 consists of 16 residues. DNA for the CDR3: TGTGCCAGCAGCTTAGACCTCGGATATAGCAATCAGCCCCAGCATTTT. Protein: CASSLDLGYSNQPQHF. Filled out from reference TRBV7-9 and TRBJ1-5, the complete variable domain reads DTGVSQNPRHKITKRGQNVTFRCDPISEHNRLYWYRQTLGQGPEFLTYFQNEAQLEKSRLLSDRFSAERPKGSFSTLEIQRTEQGDSAMYLCASSLDLGYSNQPQHFGDGTRLSIL.

The chain has TRBV12-3 or TRBV12-4 and TRBJ2-7; no definite D call. The CDR3 has 12 residues. Between the trimmed V and J ends, which lost 3 bases and 6 bases, there was a span of 9 bases. The CDR3 is CASSFGAGEQYV. The CDR3 DNA follows: TGTGCCAGCAGTTTTGGTGCCGGCGAGCAGTACGTC.

This clonotype was seen once. This chain links TRBV11-3 with TRBJ1-5, with unresolved D. Germline values: CDR1 SGHNT, CDR2 YENEEA. V lost 0 bases to trimming and J lost 0 bases, with 15 bases between them. CDR3 length: 18 amino acids. CDR3 sequence reads: CASSLDHPPGDSNQPQHF. CDR3 nucleotide sequence: TGTGCCAGCAGCTTAGATCATCCCCCCGGTGATAGCAATCAGCCCCAGCATTTT. Looking up the rest from reference TRBV11-3 and TRBJ1-5 gives the full variable domain: EAGVVQSPRYKIIEKKQPVAFWCNPISGHNTLYWYLQNLGQGPELLIRYENEEAVDDSQLPKDRFSAERLKGVDSTLKIQPAELGDSAVYLCASSLDHPPGDSNQPQHFGDGTRLSIL.

This clonotype was detected many times. The DNA for the CDR3 is TGCGCCAGCAGTGAGTCGCTAAAGGGGATTCCCAGGGAAGGCTACACCTTC. This gives the protein CASSESLKGIPREGYTF. This chain joins TRBV10-1 and TRBJ1-2, with D perhaps TRBD1 (5 bases). Germline assignment: CDR1 WNHNN and CDR2 SYGVQD (reference sequence). Trimming left V 0 bases short and J 8 bases short, with 22 bases between. The CDR3 length is 17 residues.

This clonotype is labeled as medium-sized (0.01 to 0.1%). The genes are TRBV7-9 and TRBJ1-2; D remains unclear. Germline V CDR1 and CDR2: SEHNR, FQNEAQ (reference sequence). V was cut by 1 base and J by 8 bases, with 14 bases left in between. This CDR3 has 14 residues. In DNA form, the CDR3 reads TGTGCCAGCAGCTTAGGGATGCTACTTCGGGGCTACACCTTC. Translated, it gives CASSLGMLLRGYTF. The variable domain in full, with the rest retrieved from reference TRBV7-9 and TRBJ1-2, is DTGVSQNPRHKITKRGQNVTFRCDPISEHNRLYWYRQTLGQGPEFLTYFQNEAQLEKSRLLSDRFSAERPKGSFSTLEIQRTEQGDSAMYLCASSLGMLLRGYTFGSGTRLTVV.

Ten or more counts support this clonotype. This chain uses TRBV5-1 with TRBJ1-2, with D uncertain. The CDR3 contains 12 residues. V was cut by 0 bases and J by 2 bases, with 2 bases left in between. Germline assignment: CDR1 SGHRS and CDR2 YFSETQ. CDR3 protein: CASSLGNYGYTF. The DNA of the CDR3 is TGCGCCAGCAGCTTGGGAAACTATGGCTACACCTTC.

This clonotype was seen many times. V and J are TRBV20-1 and TRBJ1-1; D possibly corresponds to TRBD1 (6 bases). The CDR3 length is 14 residues. Germline loops: CDR1 DFQATT, CDR2 SNEGSKA (reference sequence). V was pared by 1 base and J by 7 bases, with 16 bases between. The DNA for the CDR3 is TGCAGTGCTAGAGTCCCAGGGGAAGTGGGTGAAGCTTTCTTT. It codes for CSARVPGEVGEAFF.

This clonotype is medium-sized (0.01 to 0.1%). The J gene is TRBJ1-5, the V gene TRBV6-1; a possible D gene is TRBD1 (5 bases). The CDR3 has 12 amino acids. Germline V CDR1 and CDR2: MNHNS, SASEGT. V lost 6 bases and J lost 5, with 8 bases in between. CDR3 protein: CASRDSYQPQHF. CDR3 nucleotide sequence: TGTGCCAGCAGAGACAGCTATCAGCCCCAGCATTTT.

There are many counts of this clonotype. The chain couples TRBV18 to TRBJ2-5, with D unclear. The CDR3 is 12 residues long. CDR1 and CDR2 from the germline V gene are KGHSH and LQKENI. V lost 1 base and J 5 bases, leaving 5 bases between the germline ends. CDR3 sequence (DNA): TGTGCCAGCTCACCACGGGATGAGACCCAGTACTTC. Residues: CASSPRDETQYF. The whole variable domain, filled in from reference TRBV18 and TRBJ2-5, reads NAGVMQNPRHLVRRRGQEARLRCSPMKGHSHVYWYRQLPEEGLKFMVYLQKENIIDESGMPKERFSAEFPKEGPSILRIQQVVRGDSAAYFCASSPRDETQYFGPGTRLLVL.

This clonotype was observed at least ten times. The rearrangement links TRBV24-1 to TRBJ2-3; D gene ambiguous. This CDR3 is 15 amino acids long. Germline CDR1 and CDR2: KGHDR and SFDVKD. Trimming stripped 2 bases from V and 2 bases from J, with 10 bases between. This CDR3 reads CATSDWTLNTDTQYF. The CDR3 DNA is TGTGCCACCAGTGATTGGACCCTAAACACAGATACGCAGTATTTT.

This clonotype is categorized as medium-sized. V gene TRBV10-3 combines with J gene TRBJ2-1; 11 bases are a match to TRBD2. CDR3 length: 17 amino acids. Losses at the gene ends were 3 bases for V and 4 bases for J; bases not matched to a gene: 8. CDR1 and CDR2 from the germline V gene are ENHRY and SYGVKD. Here the CDR3 DNA reads TGTGCCATCAGTGAAGGGACTAGCGGCGTAGGGTACAATGAGCAGTTCTTC. It specifies CAISEGTSGVGYNEQFF.

This clonotype has ten or more counts. CDR3 amino acids: CASSLAAPGKSNQPQHF. DNA of the CDR3: TGTGCCAGCAGTTTAGCCGCGCCGGGGAAGAGCAATCAGCCCCAGCATTTT. This chain joins TRBV28 and TRBJ1-5; D is undetermined. Per the germline V gene, CDR1 is MDHEN and CDR2 is SYDVKM. The CDR3 runs to 17 residues. Between the trimmed V and J ends, which lost 2 bases and 1 base, there was a span of 15 bases.

This clonotype was counted many times. This chain connects TRBV28 to TRBJ1-2; unclear D gene. The CDR3 runs to 13 residues. Trimming pared 4 bases from V and 8 bases from J, leaving 14 bases between. The V gene's germline CDR1 is MDHEN and CDR2 SYDVKM. CDR3 in DNA: TGTGCCAGCAGTTCTTCTTGGACCGGGGGCTACACCTTC. Amino acid sequence: CASSSSWTGGYTF.

This clonotype was seen ten or more times. V usage is TRBV19 and J usage is TRBJ2-2; D perhaps matches TRBD2 (5 bases). From germline, CDR1 is LNHDA and CDR2 SQIVND (reference sequence). V was cut by 3 bases and J by 8 bases, with 10 bases left in between. The CDR3 has 13 amino acids. The CDR3 is CASSMRGLGELFF. The CDR3 DNA reads TGTGCCAGTAGTATGAGAGGGCTGGGGGAGCTGTTTTTT. Full variable domain (remainder filled in from reference TRBV19 and TRBJ2-2): DGGITQSPKYLFRKEGQNVTLSCEQNLNHDAMYWYRQDPGQGLRLIYYSQIVNDFQKGDIAEGYSVSREKKESFPLTVTSAQKNPTAFYLCASSMRGLGELFFGEGSRLTVL.

The V call is TRBV20-1, the J call TRBJ2-3; 10 bases agree with TRBD2. This CDR3 is built from 17 residues. The germline V gene has CDR1 DFQATT and CDR2 SNEGSKA (reference sequence). The V segment lost 3 bases and the J segment 2 bases; nucleotides outside the gene matches: 11. The CDR3, as DNA: TGCAGTGCTAGGCCAAGGACTAGCGGAGCGTTCACAGATACGCAGTATTTT. Protein product: CSARPRTSGAFTDTQYF.

This clonotype was observed many times. The genes are TRBV5-1 and TRBJ1-4, with TRBD1 matching 9 bases. CDR1 SGHRS and CDR2 YFSETQ come from the germline V gene. Trimming cost V 9 bases and J 6 bases; bases outside gene matches: 9. The CDR3 has 14 amino acids. CDR3 nucleotides: TGCGCCAAAATCACCGGGACAGGGCATGAAAAACTGTTTTTT. Its protein product is CAKITGTGHEKLFF.

By share, this clonotype ranks as medium-sized (0.01 to 0.1%). The chain carries TRBV10-1 and TRBJ2-1, with 8 bases aligning to TRBD2. The V gene end was trimmed by 9 bases and the J gene end by 7 bases; junction bases not matched to a gene: 14. Germline-derived CDR1 and CDR2 are WNHNN and SYGVQD (reference sequence). The CDR3 loop spans 15 amino acids. Here the CDR3 DNA reads TGCGCCAGGTTTCACCCCGGGACTAGAGCAAATGAGCAGTTCTTC. It specifies CARFHPGTRANEQFF.

This clonotype has a count of ten or more. Here the CDR3 reads CSATSQETQYF. Here the CDR3 DNA reads TGCAGTGCTACTTCCCAAGAGACCCAGTACTTC. The J gene is TRBJ2-5, the V gene TRBV20-1; the D is unclear. Germline V lookup: CDR1 DFQATT, CDR2 SNEGSKA (reference sequence). The V end was cut by 4 bases, the J end by 1 base, with 4 bases between. This CDR3 has 11 amino acids.

The chain has TRBV5-6 and TRBJ1-1; a weak D match, TRBD1 (6 bases). The V gene lost 4 bases and the J gene lost 0 bases, with 10 bases spanning the gap. The CDR3 covers 14 residues. Per germline, CDR1 SGHDT and CDR2 YYEEEE. CDR3 DNA sequence: TGTGCCAGCAGCCCCGGGACATTGAACACTGAAGCTTTCTTT. Its translation is CASSPGTLNTEAFF. Filled out from reference TRBV5-6 and TRBJ1-1, the complete variable domain reads DAGVTQSPTHLIKTRGQQVTLRCSPKSGHDTVSWYQQALGQGPQFIFQYYEEEERQRGNFPDRFSGHQFPNYSSELNVNALLLGDSALYLCASSPGTLNTEAFFGQGTRLTVV.

This clonotype was picked up many times. The chain recombines TRBV20-1 with TRBJ2-5, with D perhaps being TRBD1 or TRBD2 (5 bases each). Trimming left V 6 bases short and J 4 bases short, with 12 bases between. The CDR3 totals 12 residues. Germline-derived CDR1 and CDR2 are DFQATT and SNEGSKA (reference sequence). This CDR3 is CSAETEGETQYF. The CDR3 DNA sequence: TGCAGTGCAGAGACAGAGGGAGAGACCCAGTACTTC.

There are many counts of this clonotype. The V call is TRBV5-5, the J call TRBJ1-6, with D possibly TRBD1 on 5 matching bases. With 3 bases removed from V and 8 bases from J, the gap between germline ends came to 15 bases. CDR3 length: 15 residues. CDR1 is SGHKS and CDR2 is YYEKEE in the germline V gene (reference sequence). The CDR3 coding sequence is TGTGCCAGCAGCTATCGACAGAGCCAGGATTCACCCCTCCACTTT. It codes for CASSYRQSQDSPLHF.